The clone carrying this T cell receptor (beta chain) is labeled as medium-sized. Its target is unknown. One end of the junction is discordant with germline, which a read error may explain. This sample is drawn from a study of T cell responses to AZD1222 COVID-19 vaccine. The CDR3 runs 14 residues. The germline V gene encodes CDR1 MNHEY and CDR2 SVGAGI. Method: immunoSEQ multiplex PCR; TCRdb's copy keeps in-frame clones and lacks some. The data hold about 110,000 clones, with about 86% observed a single time. Study-level points and caveats: There were mostly white British donors and more females than males, and clonal diversity was possibly underestimated. CD4 TCRs associated with vaccination spanned spike, dominating at 160-218 and 743-854. The study reported that nearly half of spike-specific TCRs target unmutated variant regions.

This chain links TRBV6-5 with TRBJ2-2; TRBD2 matches at 9 bases. The receptor's source is an adult in good health. Source: peripheral blood, taken on day 0 of AZD1222 vaccination. This chain's CDR3 is CVSRLAVGTGELFF. The CDR3 nucleotides are TGTGTCAGCAGACTAGCGGTCGGCACCGGGGAGCTGTTTTTT.